Included here is one T cell receptor (beta chain) sequence, with context. TCRdb re-called the 5' RACE reads with MiXCR, one entry per CDR3 protein. This sample has fewer than 95,000 distinct CDR3 sequences; over 13% occur once, and the top ten carry approximately 40%. CDR1 and CDR2 (germline): MNHEY, SMNVEV (reference sequence). The CDR3 runs to 11 residues. This sample stems from a study of T-cell memory formation after mild COVID-19. The V and J genes are TRBV27 and TRBJ2-7; a weak D match, TRBD2 (6 bases). The source of this sequence is a young man who had mild COVID-19 (a few samples of this study predate the infection). Cell type and time point are not known. Sequenced input: PBMCs or a T cell subset sorted from them (not recorded which). CDR3 amino acids: CVSGGAHEQYF. The CDR3 DNA is TGTGTCTCAGGAGGGGCCCACGAGCAGTACTTC.